The TCR beta chain under discussion was sequenced for a study of tumor and adjacent non-tumor tissue in lung cancer. Study in general: On average, productive TCRbeta reads reached 4 million to 4.5 million per sample. General observations from the study: Higher tumor TCR diversity was associated with shorter survival. TCR diversity was significantly greater in tumor than normal lung tissue.

The template was RNA from unsorted bulk tissue. Three rounds of nested PCR, following a modified ARM-PCR protocol, produced the TCRbeta library. TCRdb re-called the multiplex PCR reads with MiXCR, one entry per CDR3 protein. The sample contains around 99,000 distinct CDR3 sequences, about 75% of which appear only once. Concerning this clonotype itself: Its antigen is as yet unknown. This may arise from a read error, as a much more abundant clone is one base away.

The sample comprised lung tumor tissue. This clonotype was obtained from a woman in her fifties or sixties with non-small cell lung cancer.

CDR3 DNA: TGTGCCAACAGTGAAGCGGGCGGCCCCTATACGCAGTATTTT. Amino acids: CANSEAGGPYTQYF. This chain joins TRBV6-1 and TRBJ2-3; tentatively, D is TRBD2 (6 bases). The germline gives CDR1 MNHNS, CDR2 SASEGT. The CDR3 sequence is 14 residues long.